This T cell receptor beta chain was obtained from a study of cytomegalovirus exposure and HLA in healthy donors. Study as a whole: Samples from HLA-typed donors yielded about 86 million unique TCRs in an early data release.

Remarks on this clone: Antigen unknown.

Primers: 60 Vbeta forward and 13 Jbeta reverse. Sequencing used immunoSEQ multiplex PCR; TCRdb keeps in-frame clones, though not all of them. This sample carries 150,000 to 200,000 clones, around 84% of them seen once, and the ten largest clones take 1.5% to 2%. Regarding the study as a whole: In terms of immune exposure information, only CMV serostatus was available.

The TCR originated in a woman aged 18-30 years in good health and CMV-seronegative. Material for sequencing was PBMCs.

The CDR3: CASSYLASQETQYF. The CDR3 bases are TGTGCCAGCAGCTATTTAGCATCCCAAGAGACCCAGTACTTC. J is TRBJ2-5 and V is TRBV7-9; D call uncertain. The germline V gene encodes CDR1 SEHNR and CDR2 FQNEAQ (reference sequence). This CDR3 is 14 amino acids long. Trimming removed 4 bases from V and 1 base from J, with 10 bases in between. Using reference TRBV7-9 and TRBJ2-5 for the parts outside the CDR3, the full variable domain is DTGVSQNPRHKITKRGQNVTFRCDPISEHNRLYWYRQTLGQGPEFLTYFQNEAQLEKSRLLSDRFSAERPKGSFSTLEIQRTEQGDSAMYLCASSYLASQETQYFGPGTRLLVL.